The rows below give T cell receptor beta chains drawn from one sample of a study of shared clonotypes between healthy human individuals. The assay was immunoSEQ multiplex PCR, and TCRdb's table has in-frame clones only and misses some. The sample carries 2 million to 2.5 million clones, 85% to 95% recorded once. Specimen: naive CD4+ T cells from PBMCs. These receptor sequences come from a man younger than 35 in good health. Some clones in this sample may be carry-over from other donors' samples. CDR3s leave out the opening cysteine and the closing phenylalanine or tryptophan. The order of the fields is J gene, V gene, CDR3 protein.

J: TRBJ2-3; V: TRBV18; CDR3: ASSPPGLDDTDTQY
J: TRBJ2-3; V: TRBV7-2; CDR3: ASSFFGSRTDTQY
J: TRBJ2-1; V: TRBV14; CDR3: ASSPFAGGYNEQF
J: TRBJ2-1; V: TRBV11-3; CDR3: ASSSSGQGPSWQF
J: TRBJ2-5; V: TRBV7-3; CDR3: ASSPGQKETQY
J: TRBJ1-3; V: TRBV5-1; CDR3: ASSAPDSGNTIY
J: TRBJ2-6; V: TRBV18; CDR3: ASSPSNQGAGANVLT
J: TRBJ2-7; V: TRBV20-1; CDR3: SAGPGYEQY
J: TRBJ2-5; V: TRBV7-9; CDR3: ASSRAGMETQY
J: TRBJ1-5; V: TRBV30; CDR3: AWSPGPNQPQH
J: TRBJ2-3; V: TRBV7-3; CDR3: ASSLRGIGADTQY
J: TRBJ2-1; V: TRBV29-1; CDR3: SVEGGLAGVSYNEQF
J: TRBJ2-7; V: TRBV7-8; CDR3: ASSLWDAKSYEQY
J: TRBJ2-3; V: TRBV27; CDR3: ASSSPAAKRADTQY
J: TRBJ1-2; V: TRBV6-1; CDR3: ASRESGFYGYT
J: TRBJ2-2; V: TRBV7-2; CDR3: ASSPTSSGELF
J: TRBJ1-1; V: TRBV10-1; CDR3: ASSESLSMNTEAF
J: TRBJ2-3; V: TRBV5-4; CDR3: ASSDVAGETDTQY
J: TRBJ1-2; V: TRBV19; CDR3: ASTRVGGGYGYT
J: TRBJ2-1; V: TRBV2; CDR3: ASSLQGAYNEQF
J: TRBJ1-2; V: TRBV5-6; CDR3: ASSFGESHGYT
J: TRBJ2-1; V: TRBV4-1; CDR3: ASSQDVTRTAYNEQF
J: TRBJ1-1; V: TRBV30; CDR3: AWTGWETEAF
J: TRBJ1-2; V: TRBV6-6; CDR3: ASLILGRGHSGYT
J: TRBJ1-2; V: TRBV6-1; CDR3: ASTTGGFSGYT
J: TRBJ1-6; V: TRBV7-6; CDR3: ATSQEVASPLH
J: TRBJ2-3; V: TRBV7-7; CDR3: ASSMDITTDTQY
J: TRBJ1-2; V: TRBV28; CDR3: ASLPSGQLIDYT
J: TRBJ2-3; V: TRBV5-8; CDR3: ASSLVVGLPAHTDTQY
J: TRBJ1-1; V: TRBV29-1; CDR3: SVASVGGTEAF
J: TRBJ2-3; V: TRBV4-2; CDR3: ASSHGAGGTNTQY
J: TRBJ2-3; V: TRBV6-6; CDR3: ASSRLAGGLVDTQY
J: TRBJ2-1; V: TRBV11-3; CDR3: ASSLTRHHNEQF
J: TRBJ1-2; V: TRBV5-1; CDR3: ASSLSGTGRANYGYT
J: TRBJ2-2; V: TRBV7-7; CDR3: ASSVKAGTGELF
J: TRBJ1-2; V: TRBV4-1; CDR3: ASSQRGDRERSYGYT
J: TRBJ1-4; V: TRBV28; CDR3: ASSPHDGTPPEEKLF
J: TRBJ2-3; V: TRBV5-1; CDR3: ASSRGSSGTSTDTQY
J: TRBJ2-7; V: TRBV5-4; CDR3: ASSSDLSQSEYEQY
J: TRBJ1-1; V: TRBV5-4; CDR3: ASSTGQNTEAF
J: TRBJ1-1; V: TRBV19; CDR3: ASSTAGGDTEAF
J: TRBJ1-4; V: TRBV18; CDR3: ASSLSQGPTNEKLF
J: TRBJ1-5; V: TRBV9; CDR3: ASSKDREDQPQH
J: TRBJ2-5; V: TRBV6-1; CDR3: ASSEGGSLETQY
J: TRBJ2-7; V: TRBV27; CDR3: ASSFFPGRLHEQY
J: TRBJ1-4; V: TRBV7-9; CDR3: ASSRASPNEKLF
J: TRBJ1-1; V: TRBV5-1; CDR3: ASRSMVGDTEAF
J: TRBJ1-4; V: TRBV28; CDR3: ASSNGAEGNEKLF
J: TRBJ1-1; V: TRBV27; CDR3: ASSWDSLGLEAF
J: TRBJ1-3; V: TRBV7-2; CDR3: ASSPGTNSGNTIY
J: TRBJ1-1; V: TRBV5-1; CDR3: ASSLEDTEAF
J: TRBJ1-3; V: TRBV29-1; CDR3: SARARNTIY
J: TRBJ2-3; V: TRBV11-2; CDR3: ASSFPGITDTQY
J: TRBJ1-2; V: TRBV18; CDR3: ASSPTDSSNYGYT